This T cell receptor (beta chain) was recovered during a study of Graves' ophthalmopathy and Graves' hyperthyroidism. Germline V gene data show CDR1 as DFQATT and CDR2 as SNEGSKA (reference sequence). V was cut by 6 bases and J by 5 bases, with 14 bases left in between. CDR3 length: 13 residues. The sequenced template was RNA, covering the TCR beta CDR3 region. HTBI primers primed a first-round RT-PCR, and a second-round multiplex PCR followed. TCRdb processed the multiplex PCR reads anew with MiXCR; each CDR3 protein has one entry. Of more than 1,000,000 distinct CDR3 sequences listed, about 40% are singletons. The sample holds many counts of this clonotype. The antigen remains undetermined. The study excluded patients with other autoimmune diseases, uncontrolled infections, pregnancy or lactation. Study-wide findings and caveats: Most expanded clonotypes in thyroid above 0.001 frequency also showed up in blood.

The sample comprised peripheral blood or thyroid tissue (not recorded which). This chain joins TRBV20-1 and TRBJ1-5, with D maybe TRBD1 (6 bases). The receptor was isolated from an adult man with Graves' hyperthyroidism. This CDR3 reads CSAQGQVDQPQHF. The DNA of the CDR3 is TGCAGTGCGCAGGGACAAGTGGATCAGCCCCAGCATTTT.